These 5 T cell receptor beta chains originate from one sample sequenced in a study of regulatory T cells in long-lasting Graves disease. In building TCR beta libraries, iRepertoire HTBI primers were used together with Arm-PCR of CDR3 regions. MiXCR, applied by TCRdb to the multiplex PCR reads, yields one record per CDR3 protein. The sample lists roughly 380,000 distinct CDR3 sequences; over 15% were seen once. Specified time point: newly diagnosed GD, antithyroid drugs for less than 3 months. Following extraction of RNA from PBMCs, that RNA was used to make the TCR library. These sequences were also reported in another study, on T cells in Graves' hyperthyroidism and ophthalmopathy.

This specimen was peripheral blood mononuclear cells (PBMCs), taken at new diagnosis, from a patient treated with antithyroid drugs. These receptors all come from a man in his forties or fifties with Graves disease.

The rearrangement joins TRBV28 to TRBJ1-5; D perhaps matches TRBD1 (5 bases). The CDR3 has 12 residues. The V gene's germline CDR1 is MDHEN and CDR2 SYDVKM. Trimming took 6 bases from V and 9 from J, leaving 12 bases between them. In DNA form, the CDR3 reads TGTGCCAGCAGCCCCGGGGGTGGGCCCCAGCATTTT. Encoded protein: CASSPGGGPQHF.

V and J are TRBV29-1 and TRBJ1-2; possible D gene TRBD1, 6 bases. CDR1 and CDR2 from the germline V gene are SQVTM and ANQGSEA. The ends were cut back, 1 base at V and 5 bases at J, with 14 bases in the middle. The CDR3 loop spans 14 amino acids. CDR3 sequence (DNA): TGCAGCGTTGAAGGGAAAGGCAGGGGTTATGGCTACACCTTC. It is translated as CSVEGKGRGYGYTF.

In regard to this clonotype: A much larger clonotype is one base distant, so this may be a read error. The rearrangement links TRBV4-3 to TRBJ2-2; D remains unclear. In germline, CDR1 is LGHNA, CDR2 YSLEER. There are 15 residues in the CDR3. DNA of the CDR3: TGCGCCGGCAGCCAAGATGGCCACGAGACCGGGGAGCTGTTTTTT. This codes for CAGSQDGHETGELFF.

This clonotype was detected ten times or more. This chain links TRBV12-3 or TRBV12-4 with TRBJ1-2; D unresolved. There are 12 residues in the CDR3. V lost 6 bases and J 1 base, leaving 6 bases between the germline ends. As DNA, the CDR3 is TGTGCCAGCAGGGAGGGTAACTATGGCTACACCTTC. It is translated as CASREGNYGYTF.

This clonotype showed up just a few times. Being one base from a much bigger clone, this may be a read error. The chain links TRBV2 to TRBJ1-1; D may be TRBD1 (5 bases). The V gene's germline CDR1 is SNHLY and CDR2 FYNNEI. CDR3 size: 19 residues. The CDR3 nucleotides read TGTGCCTGCAGTGAAGTCCAAACGGCCTATCCGGACAAGAGATCTGAAGCTTTCTTT. It is translated as CACSEVQTAYPDKRSEAFF.